This T cell receptor beta chain emerged from a study of blood T cell repertoires in COVID-19. Across the study: Sample material is recorded as cDNA or gDNA derived from T cells, B-cell-depleted T cells, or PBMCs.

The table came from immunoSEQ multiplex PCR; TCRdb's copy has only in-frame clones and leaves some out. The table has about 370,000 clones, around 87% seen once; the top ten hold around 1%. Across about two dozen US areas, participants ranged in age from roughly 18 to 89 years. Recovery meant two consecutive negative NP/OP PCR tests, professional clearance, or resolved symptoms. Trimming took 5 bases from V and 0 from J, leaving 8 bases between them. CDR1 and CDR2 from the germline V gene are SGHAT and FQNNGV. The CDR3 runs 14 residues. The sequenced material came from PBMCs or T cells enriched from blood (not recorded which). V and J are TRBV11-2 and TRBJ2-4; D is unclear. This clonotype was sampled from a young man who had recovered from COVID-19. Here the CDR3 DNA reads TGTGCCAGCAGCCGCGACTTAGCCAAAAACATTCAGTACTTC. Translated: CASSRDLAKNIQYF.